The present T cell receptor (beta chain) was sequenced within a study of blood T cell repertoires in COVID-19. Study background: There were acute and convalescent COVID-19 samples, and they came from the United States, Italy and Spain. T cells, B-cell-depleted T cells, or PBMCs supplied cDNA or gDNA.

Original analysis: For nucleated cells, counts were estimated from reference gene primer amplification. Measured with immunoSEQ multiplex PCR; TCRdb has only the in-frame clones, and not every one. V and J calls and clone size follow that table, whereas D and trimming were derived from the DNA. The profile shows a few hundred thousand clones, 70% to 90% of them singletons. Donors in Cohort 3 who had recovered were those with two negative PCRs, healthcare professional clearance, or resolution of their symptoms. Worth noting for this clone: Other nucleotide sequences from this sample produce the same CDR3.

The V and J ends lost 3 bases and 4 bases respectively, with 6 bases between them. Germline V gene lookup returns CDR1 KGHSH and CDR2 LQKENI. The CDR3 covers 12 residues. The specimen sequenced was PBMCs or T cells enriched from blood (not recorded which). The sequence came from a woman aged 18 to 35 who had recovered from COVID-19. The chain couples TRBV18 to TRBJ2-5; no reliable D call. The CDR3 sequence: CASSPAGETQYF. CDR3 coding DNA: TGTGCCAGCTCACCCGCCGGAGAGACCCAGTACTTC.